This TCR beta chain stems from a study of tumor and adjacent non-tumor tissue in lung cancer. On the study more broadly: There were 11 to 13 adenocarcinoma, 2 squamous cell carcinoma and 1 small cell lung cancer cases. Samples averaged about 4.17 million productive TCRbeta reads each. Study findings and constraints: TCR diversity was significantly greater in tumor than normal lung tissue.

To note about this clonotype: The antigen remains undetermined. At one end the junction does not follow the germline gene, possibly because of a read error.

The library came from three nested PCR rounds adapted from ARM-PCR protocols. TCRdb used MiXCR to reprocess the multiplex PCR reads, holding one entry per CDR3 protein. The sample holds just over 200,000 distinct CDR3 sequences; roughly 70% are singletons and the top ten take almost 25%. The CDR3 spans 17 residues. Per germline, CDR1 MGHRA and CDR2 YSYEKL. This sample's RNA came from whole unsorted tissue. This rearrangement joins TRBV4-1 to TRBJ1-1; tentative D call: TRBD1 (5 bases). Input material: lung tumor tissue. The clonotype comes from a man in his fifties or sixties with non-small cell lung cancer. CDR3 sequence reads: CASSHYGPGRANTEAFF. The CDR3 DNA reads TGCGCCAGTAGCCATTATGGACCGGGACGGGCGAACACTGAAGCTTTCTTT.